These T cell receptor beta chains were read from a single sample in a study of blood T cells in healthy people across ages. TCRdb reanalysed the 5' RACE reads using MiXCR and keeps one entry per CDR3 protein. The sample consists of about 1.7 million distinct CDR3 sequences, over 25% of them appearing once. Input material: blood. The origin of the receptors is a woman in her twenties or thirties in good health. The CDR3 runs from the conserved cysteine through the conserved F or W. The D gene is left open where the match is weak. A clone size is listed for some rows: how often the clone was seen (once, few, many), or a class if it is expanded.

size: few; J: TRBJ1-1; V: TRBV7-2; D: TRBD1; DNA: TGTGCCAGCAGCTTCCCATCAGGGGGCGTAGGGGCTGAAGCTTTCTTT; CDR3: CASSFPSGGVGAEAFF
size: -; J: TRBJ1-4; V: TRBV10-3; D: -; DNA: TGTGCCATCAGTGAGACAAGTCCTAATGAAAAACTGTTTTTT; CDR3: CAISETSPNEKLFF
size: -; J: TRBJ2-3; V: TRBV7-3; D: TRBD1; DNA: TGTGCCAGCAGCCCGATAGGAACAGGGGAACCAGATACGCAGTATTTT; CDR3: CASSPIGTGEPDTQYF
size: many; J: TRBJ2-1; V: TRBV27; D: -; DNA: TGTGCCAGCCACCCGCTAGGGTCCTACAATGAGCAGTTCTTC; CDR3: CASHPLGSYNEQFF
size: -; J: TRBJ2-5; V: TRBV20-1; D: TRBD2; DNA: TGCAGTGCTAGTGGGGCGGGAGGAGCACAAGAGACCCAGTACTTC; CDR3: CSASGAGGAQETQYF
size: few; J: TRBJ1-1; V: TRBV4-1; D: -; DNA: TGCGCCAGCAGCCCAGGCGGACAGATTGAAGCTTTCTTT; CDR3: CASSPGGQIEAFF
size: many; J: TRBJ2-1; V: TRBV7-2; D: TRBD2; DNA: TGTGCCAGCAGCTTAGTGGCTAGCGGGAGGGCCATGGGTGAGCAGTTCTTC; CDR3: CASSLVASGRAMGEQFF
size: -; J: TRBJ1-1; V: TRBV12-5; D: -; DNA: TGTGCTAGTGGTGAGGGACCGTCTGAAGCTTTCTTT; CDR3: CASGEGPSEAFF
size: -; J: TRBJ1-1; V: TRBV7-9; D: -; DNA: TGTGCCAGCAGCTTAGAGGGCGTGGCCCTGACCACTGAAGCTTTCTTT; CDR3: CASSLEGVALTTEAFF
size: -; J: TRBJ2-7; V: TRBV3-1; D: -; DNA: TGTGCCAGCAGAGCCGGGACCCTATACGAGCAGTACTTC; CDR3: CASRAGTLYEQYF
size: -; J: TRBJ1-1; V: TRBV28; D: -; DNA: TGTGCCAGCAGTTCGAGGGTCACTGAAGCTTTCTTT; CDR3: CASSSRVTEAFF
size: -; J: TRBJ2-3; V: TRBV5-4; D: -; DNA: TGTGCCAGCAGCTTTGGACGGAAATCCACAGATACGCAGTATTTT; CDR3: CASSFGRKSTDTQYF
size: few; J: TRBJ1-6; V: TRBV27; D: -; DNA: TGTGCCAGCAGATCCTGGCCCCCGGGGCTTAATTCACCCCTCCACTTT; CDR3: CASRSWPPGLNSPLHF
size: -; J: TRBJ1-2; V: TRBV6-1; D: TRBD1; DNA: TGTGCCAGCAGTGAAGCAGGGGGCTCCGCCTATGGCTACACCTTC; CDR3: CASSEAGGSAYGYTF
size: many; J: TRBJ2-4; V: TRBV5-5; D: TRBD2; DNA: TGTGCCAGCAGCTTGAACCCGGCTAGCGGTCAAAACATTCAGTACTTC; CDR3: CASSLNPASGQNIQYF
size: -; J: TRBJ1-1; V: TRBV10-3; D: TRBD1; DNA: TGTGCAGCGGGGGGGACAGGGGAAGCTTTCTTT; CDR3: CAAGGTGEAFF
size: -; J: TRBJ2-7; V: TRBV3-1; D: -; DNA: TGTGCCAGCAGGGGAGCGGCCCCCTACGAGCAGTACTTC; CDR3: CASRGAAPYEQYF
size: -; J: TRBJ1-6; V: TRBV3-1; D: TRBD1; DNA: TGTGCCAGCAGCCAAGTCGGCAGGGGGGGTAATTCACCCCTCCACTTT; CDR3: CASSQVGRGGNSPLHF
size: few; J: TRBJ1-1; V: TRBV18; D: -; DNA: TGTGCCAGCTCACCGGGTTTCCTGGGCACTGAAGCTTTCTTT; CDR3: CASSPGFLGTEAFF
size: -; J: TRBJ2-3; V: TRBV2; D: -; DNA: TGTGCCAGCAGAGAATCACACACAGATACGCAGTATTTT; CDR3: CASRESHTDTQYF
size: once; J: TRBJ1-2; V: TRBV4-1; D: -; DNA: TGCGCCAGCAGCCAAGACGACAAAGGCTACACCTTC; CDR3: CASSQDDKGYTF
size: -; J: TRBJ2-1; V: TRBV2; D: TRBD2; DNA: TGTGCCAGCAATAGGGTAGCGGGGGGTGATAGCTCCTACAATGAGCAGTTCTTC; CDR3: CASNRVAGGDSSYNEQFF
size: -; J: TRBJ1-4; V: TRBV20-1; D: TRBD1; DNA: TGCAGTGCTAGAGAAAGGGACAGGGGGCCAAGTAGTGAAAAACTGTTTTTT; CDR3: CSARERDRGPSSEKLFF
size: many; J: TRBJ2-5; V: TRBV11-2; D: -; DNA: TGTGCCAGCAGCCCAGGGAGGCCTGTGGCCCAGTACTTC; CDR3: CASSPGRPVAQYF
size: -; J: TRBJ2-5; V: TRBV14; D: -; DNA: TGTGCCAGCAGCCAGGGGGGACAGCCCCTAGAGACCCAGTACTTC; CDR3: CASSQGGQPLETQYF
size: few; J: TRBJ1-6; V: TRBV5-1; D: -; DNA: TGCGCCAGCAGCTTGCTTCACCCGGGGAATTCACCCCTCCACTTT; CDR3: CASSLLHPGNSPLHF
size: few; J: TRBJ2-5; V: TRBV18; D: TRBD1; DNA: TGTGCCAGCTCACCCACCGGGACAGGGGTATGGGAGCAGTACTTC; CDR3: CASSPTGTGVWEQYF
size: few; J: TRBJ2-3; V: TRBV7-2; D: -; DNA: TGTGCCAGCAAGGAGGGAACGGCCACAGATACGCAGTATTTT; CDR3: CASKEGTATDTQYF
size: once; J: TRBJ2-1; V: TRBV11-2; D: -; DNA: TGTGCCAGCAGCTTAGGTGTAATGCCTCAAGAGACCCAGTTCTTC; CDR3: CASSLGVMPQETQFF
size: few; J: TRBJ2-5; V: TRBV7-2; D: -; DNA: TGTGCCAGCAGCTTAGCCCCCCAGGCATTACTGGAGACCCAGTACTTC; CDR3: CASSLAPQALLETQYF
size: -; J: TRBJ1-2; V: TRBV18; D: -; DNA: TGTGCCAGCTCAACCGTCCGGGACACCTCCCTCTATGGCTACACCTTC; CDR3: CASSTVRDTSLYGYTF
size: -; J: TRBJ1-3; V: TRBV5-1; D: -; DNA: TGCGCCAGCAGCTTGTCAGGGTGGATGGACACCATATATTTT; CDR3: CASSLSGWMDTIYF
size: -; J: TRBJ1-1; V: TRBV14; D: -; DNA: TGTGCCAGCAGAATAGGGATGAACACTGAAGCTTTCTTT; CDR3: CASRIGMNTEAFF
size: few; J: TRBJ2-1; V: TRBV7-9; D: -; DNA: TGTGCCAGCAGCTTAGAGGCCAATGAGCAGTTCTTC; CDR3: CASSLEANEQFF
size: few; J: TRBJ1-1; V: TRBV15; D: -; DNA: TGTGCCACCTCCAGATGGGGAAACACTGAAGCTTTCTTT; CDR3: CATSRWGNTEAFF
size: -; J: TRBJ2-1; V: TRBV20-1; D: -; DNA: TGCAGTGCCCGGAGGGCTACTAGGGCTTACAATGAGCAGTTCTTC; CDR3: CSARRATRAYNEQFF